This TCR beta chain came from a study of T cell repertoires in cytomegalovirus infection. Of note for this clonotype: What it binds is not known.

Study-wide points: The ex vivo response showed dominance by HLA-C-restricted CMV-specific TCR beta clonotypes.

Germline CDR1 is SGHVT and CDR2 is SQSDAQ. Trimming pared 1 base from V and 7 bases from J, leaving 11 bases between. CDR3 length: 14 amino acids. From the reads, TCRdb called clonotypes with MiXCR, one entry per CDR3 protein. The top ten clones hold 13% of a sample with about a million distinct CDR3 sequences, roughly 30% of them seen once. This receptor was taken from a human donor in good health (CMV status not recorded). Some clones in this sample may be carry-over from other donors' samples. J is TRBJ1-5 and V is TRBV7-4; D not resolved. The sample in question was cultured CD8+ T cells from PBMCs, obtained from culture after CMV antigen stimulation. CDR3 coding DNA: TGTGCCAGCAGCTTAGAAACGGCGGAACAGCCCCAGCATTTT. Translating it yields CASSLETAEQPQHF.